Below are 32 T cell receptor beta chains sequenced from a single sample in a study of T cells after yellow fever vaccination. TCRdb passed the 5' RACE reads through MiXCR, listing each CDR3 protein once. The profile shows 450,000 to 600,000 distinct CDR3 sequences, approximately 16% of them singletons. The sample consisted of PBMCs, taken more than 4 days after the first yellow fever vaccination. The receptors derive from a man between 18 and 29 years old who received the YFV17D yellow fever vaccine.

The V and J genes are TRBV24-1 and TRBJ2-7; TRBD1 aligns across 10 bases. Losses at the gene ends were 3 bases for V and 2 bases for J; bases not matched to a gene: 15. The V gene's germline CDR1 is KGHDR and CDR2 SFDVKD. This CDR3 is built from 19 residues. The CDR3 sequence: CATSDRTAPSTGGPYEQYF. The CDR3 DNA follows: TGTGCCACCAGTGATCGAACCGCTCCCTCGACAGGGGGCCCCTACGAGCAGTACTTC.

The genes are TRBV5-1 and TRBJ2-5; D unclear. Germline V CDR1 and CDR2: SGHRS, YFSETQ. The CDR3 has 11 amino acids. V gave up 4 bases and J gave up 7 bases, with 8 bases separating them. CDR3 protein: CASSPSPTQYF. For the CDR3, the DNA is TGCGCCAGCAGCCCTTCCCCGACCCAGTACTTC.

V is TRBV2 and J is TRBJ1-2; 8 bases are a match to TRBD1. The germline gives CDR1 SNHLY, CDR2 FYNNEI. The CDR3 covers 14 residues. V lost 5 bases and J lost 5; bases outside the gene matches: 7. The CDR3 sequence is CASSPSRTGYGYTF. The CDR3 nucleotides are TGTGCCAGCAGTCCATCCCGGACAGGGTATGGCTACACCTTC.

The chain has TRBV6-1 and TRBJ2-1; D might be TRBD1 (5 bases). CDR3 length: 16 amino acids. Deletions cut 10 bases from V and 7 bases from J, with 26 bases between. From germline, CDR1 is MNHNS and CDR2 SASEGT. This chain's CDR3 is CATFPNLFDRLNEQFF. The CDR3 nucleotides read TGTGCCACCTTTCCCAACCTTTTTGACAGACTTAATGAGCAGTTCTTC.

This clonotype has only a few counts. The rearrangement joins TRBV27 to TRBJ1-1; D not resolved. In germline, CDR1 is MNHEY, CDR2 SMNVEV (reference sequence). The germline V and J ends were trimmed by 4 bases and 4 bases, with 16 bases remaining between them. The length of the CDR3 is 15 residues. CDR3 nucleotides: TGTGCCAGCAGTTCATCGGCGGGGATTCGCACTGAAGCTTTCTTT. Amino acid sequence: CASSSSAGIRTEAFF.

This clonotype showed up just a few times. The chain combines TRBV12-3 or TRBV12-4 with TRBJ1-1, with a weak D call TRBD1 (6 bases). CDR3 length: 12 amino acids. The V gene lost 6 bases and the J gene lost 4 bases, with 9 bases spanning the gap. CDR3 sequence reads: CASRSRGTEAFF. In nucleotides, the CDR3 is TGTGCCAGCAGGTCCAGGGGCACTGAAGCTTTCTTT.

V is TRBV4-1 and J is TRBJ2-2, with D perhaps given as TRBD1 or TRBD2 (5 bases each). V was cut by 5 bases and J by 9 bases, with 16 bases left in between. CDR1 is MGHRA and CDR2 is YSYEKL in the germline V gene. The CDR3 is 14 residues long. Written as DNA, the CDR3 is TGCGCCAGCAGCATCCGGGACCTCTCCCGGGAGCTGTTTTTT. The encoded protein is CASSIRDLSRELFF.

The table lists this clonotype with a few counts. The chain has TRBV9 and TRBJ2-5, with 7 bases aligning to TRBD2. The CDR3 loop spans 16 amino acids. Germline CDR1 and CDR2: SGDLS and YYNGEE. After removal of 4 bases from V and 5 bases from J, the junction contained 14 bases not matched to a gene. The CDR3 region is CASSPIAGLTSETQYF. The CDR3 DNA is TGTGCCAGCAGCCCAATAGCGGGTCTTACAAGTGAGACCCAGTACTTC.

The rearrangement joins TRBV12-3 or TRBV12-4 to TRBJ1-2; maybe TRBD1 (6 bases). The CDR3 totals 15 residues. With 5 bases removed from V and 1 base from J, the gap between germline ends came to 14 bases. Here the CDR3 reads CASSPLGQSNYGYTF. DNA of the CDR3: TGTGCCAGCAGTCCTTTAGGACAGAGTAACTATGGCTACACCTTC.

The chain combines TRBV4-3 with TRBJ2-2; 8 nucleotides align to TRBD2. The CDR3 loop spans 17 amino acids. The germline gives CDR1 LGHNA, CDR2 YSLEER. The junction had 10 bases not matched to a gene; V was cut back by 3 bases and J by 4 bases. The CDR3 loop reads CASSHDPGLGGTGELFF. CDR3 DNA sequence: TGCGCCAGCAGCCACGACCCGGGACTAGGCGGCACCGGGGAGCTGTTTTTT.

The rearrangement uses TRBV6-2 or TRBV6-3 and TRBJ2-1, with TRBD2 matching over 8 bases. Germline V gives CDR1 MNHEY, CDR2 SVGEGT. V gave up 2 bases and J gave up 9 bases; unmatched junction bases: 9. This CDR3 has 15 amino acids. CDR3 bases: TGTGCCAGCAGTTACGGGTCGGGGGGGCCGTCTGAGCAGTTCTTC. Translating it yields CASSYGSGGPSEQFF.

This clonotype was found once. The chain combines TRBV7-9 with TRBJ2-1; the match to TRBD2 covers 9 bases. This CDR3 comprises 15 residues. The germline gives CDR1 SEHNR, CDR2 FQNEAQ (reference sequence). J gave up 8 bases and V 2 bases, and 7 bases lay outside the gene matches. The CDR3 nucleotides read TGTGCCAGCAGCTTACGCGGGGGGGCCGTCGATGAGCAGTTCTTC. It yields the protein CASSLRGGAVDEQFF. The whole variable domain, filled in from reference TRBV7-9 and TRBJ2-1, reads DTGVSQNPRHKITKRGQNVTFRCDPISEHNRLYWYRQTLGQGPEFLTYFQNEAQLEKSRLLSDRFSAERPKGSFSTLEIQRTEQGDSAMYLCASSLRGGAVDEQFFGPGTRLTVL.

This clonotype was counted a few times. The chain joins TRBV12-3 or TRBV12-4 to TRBJ2-1, with D hard to call. V gave up 3 bases and J gave up 4 bases, with 7 bases separating them. The CDR3 sequence is 13 residues long. The CDR3 DNA sequence: TGTGCCAGCAGTTTGTCCAGGTACAATGAGCAGTTCTTC. Translating it yields CASSLSRYNEQFF.

The chain carries TRBV6-2 or TRBV6-3 and TRBJ2-3, with D unresolved. V gave up 2 bases and J gave up 7 bases, with 10 bases separating them. Germline lookup yields CDR1 MNHEY and CDR2 SVGEGT. The CDR3 contains 13 residues. The CDR3, as DNA: TGTGCCAGCAGTTACGTGGGCGGCTATACGCAGTATTTT. Residues: CASSYVGGYTQYF.

This clonotype has only a few counts. The chain uses TRBV7-2 and TRBJ2-7, with a tentative D call TRBD2 (5 bases). The CDR3 contains 14 residues. The germline V gene has CDR1 SGHTA and CDR2 FQGNSA. Deletions cut 1 base from V and 2 bases from J, with 9 bases between. For the CDR3, the DNA is TGTGCCAGCAGCTTAGACAGAGGGCCCTACGAGCAGTACGTC. Protein product: CASSLDRGPYEQYV.

The chain uses TRBV10-1 and TRBJ2-7, with no clear D. The ends were cut back, 6 bases at V and 9 bases at J, with 18 bases in the middle. The CDR3 consists of 13 residues. Germline V gives CDR1 WNHNN, CDR2 SYGVQD (reference sequence). The CDR3 nucleotides read TGCGCCAGCAGCCCCGGACCTACGAGCTTGCAGTACTTC. Amino acid sequence: CASSPGPTSLQYF.

This clonotype was recorded at least ten times. The rearrangement links TRBV7-2 to TRBJ2-2, with a possible D match to TRBD1 (5 bases). The V end was cut by 3 bases, the J end by 8 bases, with 7 bases between. The CDR3 runs 12 residues. Germline V lookup: CDR1 SGHTA, CDR2 FQGNSA. CDR3 loop: CASSFTGGELFF. CDR3 DNA sequence: TGTGCCAGCAGCTTCACAGGAGGGGAGCTGTTTTTT.

The chain links TRBV24-1 to TRBJ2-1, with 9 nucleotides matching TRBD2. Germline values: CDR1 KGHDR, CDR2 SFDVKD. CDR3 length equals 15 residues. Unmatched junction bases numbered 12, after V lost 9 bases and J lost 7 bases. Here the CDR3 DNA reads TGTGCCACCGCCCCTTGGGCGGGGGGGCGAAATGAGCAGTTCTTC. Protein: CATAPWAGGRNEQFF.

The chain employs TRBV4-3 and TRBJ2-1; no definite D call. CDR1 LGHNA and CDR2 YSLEER come from the germline V gene. This CDR3 is built from 15 residues. The V gene lost 0 bases and the J gene lost 4 bases, with 10 bases spanning the gap. For the CDR3, the DNA is TGCGCCAGCAGCCAAGATCTTAAGGGTTACAATGAGCAGTTCTTC. Encoded protein: CASSQDLKGYNEQFF.

The chain carries TRBV6-2 or TRBV6-3 and TRBJ2-3, with D perhaps TRBD1 or TRBD2 (5 bases each). From germline, CDR1 is MNHEY and CDR2 SVGEGT. The CDR3 sequence is 15 residues long. V was clipped by 4 bases and J by 5 bases, with 16 bases between them. DNA of the CDR3: TGTGCCAGCAGTTGGGGCGGGCTGCGGAAAGATACGCAGTATTTT. This gives the protein CASSWGGLRKDTQYF.

This clonotype turned up a few times. V is TRBV12-3 or TRBV12-4 and J is TRBJ1-4; D unclear. Trimming shortened V by 6 bases and J by 1 base, and 9 bases separated the two germline ends. The CDR3 runs to 14 residues. The CDR3 region has the DNA TGTGCCAGCAGGAACAGAGAAACTAATGAAAAACTGTTTTTT. Encoded protein: CASRNRETNEKLFF.

The chain uses TRBV11-2 and TRBJ1-6; D gene unclear. The CDR3 spans 16 residues. The V gene's germline CDR1 is SGHAT and CDR2 FQNNGV. Trimming shortened V by 4 bases and J by 10 bases, and 20 bases separated the two germline ends. CDR3 nucleotide sequence: TGTGCCAGCAGCTCATCTCAGCAGTCCCTTGGCTCACCCCTCCACTTT. Translating gives CASSSSQQSLGSPLHF.

V usage is TRBV7-9 and J usage is TRBJ1-2; tentatively, D is TRBD1 (6 bases). V was clipped by 5 bases and J by 2 bases, with 12 bases between them. Germline CDR1 SEHNR, CDR2 FQNEAQ (reference sequence). The CDR3 is 14 residues long. CDR3: CASSGPDRNYGYTF. CDR3 DNA: TGTGCCAGCAGCGGCCCGGACAGAAACTATGGCTACACCTTC. Supplemented by reference TRBV7-9 and TRBJ1-2, the full variable domain reads DTGVSQNPRHKITKRGQNVTFRCDPISEHNRLYWYRQTLGQGPEFLTYFQNEAQLEKSRLLSDRFSAERPKGSFSTLEIQRTEQGDSAMYLCASSGPDRNYGYTFGSGTRLTVV.

This rearrangement joins TRBV6-2 or TRBV6-3 to TRBJ2-5, with a tentative D call TRBD1 (6 bases). The CDR3 length is 14 residues. Germline CDR1 MNHEY, CDR2 SVGEGT. With 6 bases removed from V and 5 bases from J, the gap between germline ends came to 16 bases. This CDR3 is CASREQGPAETQYF. The CDR3 region has the DNA TGTGCCAGCAGAGAACAGGGCCCCGCGGAGACCCAGTACTTC.

This chain links TRBV7-2 with TRBJ1-2; D remains unclear. The germline V gene encodes CDR1 SGHTA and CDR2 FQGNSA. The CDR3 is 14 residues long. V shed 3 bases and J shed 3 bases, with 11 bases lying between them. The CDR3 region is CASSLPETHYGYTF. The CDR3 DNA reads TGTGCCAGCAGCTTGCCGGAGACACACTATGGCTACACCTTC.

CDR3 nucleotides: TGTGCCATCAGTGAGACCCACAGGAGTGACACTGAAGCTTTCTTT. This sequence encodes CAISETHRSDTEAFF. This chain links TRBV10-3 with TRBJ1-1; weak D call: TRBD1 (5 bases). The CDR3 spans 15 residues. Germline lookup yields CDR1 ENHRY and CDR2 SYGVKD. Trimming removed 2 bases from V and 3 bases from J, with 13 bases in between.

This clonotype has a count of ten or more. The V call is TRBV7-3, the J call TRBJ1-4; D is undetermined. Looked up from germline, CDR1 is SGHTA and CDR2 is FQGTGA. The CDR3 runs to 12 residues. Trimming removed 5 bases at V and 7 bases at J, with 8 bases between. This CDR3 is CASSPGGEKLFF. DNA for the CDR3: TGTGCCAGCAGCCCGGGAGGTGAAAAACTGTTTTTT.

The chain combines TRBV12-3 or TRBV12-4 with TRBJ1-3, with D possibly being TRBD1 (6 bases). The CDR3 has 15 residues. Trimming removed 5 bases from V and 4 bases from J, with 15 bases in between. CDR3 DNA: TGTGCCAGCAGTGTCACAGGGTTGGCAGGAAACACCATATATTTT. It codes for CASSVTGLAGNTIYF.

Only a few counts were recorded for this clonotype. The chain carries TRBV7-9 and TRBJ2-3; 7 nucleotides align to TRBD1. The CDR3 has 15 amino acids. CDR1 and CDR2 (germline): SEHNR, FQNEAQ (reference sequence). V was clipped by 3 bases and J by 2 bases; unmatched bases: 5. As DNA, the CDR3 is TGTGCCAGCAGCTTCGGGGACAGACACACAGATACGCAGTATTTT. Protein product: CASSFGDRHTDTQYF.

The chain joins TRBV10-3 to TRBJ2-3; possible D gene TRBD2, 6 bases. The CDR3 is 12 residues long. Between the trimmed V and J ends, which lost 6 bases and 2 bases, there was a span of 6 bases. Germline V CDR1 and CDR2: ENHRY, SYGVKD. The CDR3 sequence is CAIRDYTDTQYF. The DNA for the CDR3 is TGTGCCATCAGGGACTACACAGATACGCAGTATTTT.

This chain links TRBV28 with TRBJ2-2, with 8 positions matching TRBD1. There are 15 residues in the CDR3. V was pared by 3 bases and J by 4 bases, with 4 bases of the junction left unmatched. The germline CDR1 and CDR2 sequences are MDHEN and SYDVKM. The DNA of the CDR3 is TGTGCCAGCAGTTTCCCAGGGGGCGGCACCGGGGAGCTGTTTTTT. This encodes CASSFPGGGTGELFF.

This clonotype was observed a handful of times. The V gene is TRBV5-1, the J gene TRBJ1-2, with D unclear. This CDR3 is built from 14 residues. Germline assignment: CDR1 SGHRS and CDR2 YFSETQ. V lost 4 bases and J 0 bases, leaving 10 bases between the germline ends. CDR3 region: CASSPQSTNYGYTF. The CDR3 coding sequence is TGCGCCAGCAGCCCACAATCAACTAACTATGGCTACACCTTC.